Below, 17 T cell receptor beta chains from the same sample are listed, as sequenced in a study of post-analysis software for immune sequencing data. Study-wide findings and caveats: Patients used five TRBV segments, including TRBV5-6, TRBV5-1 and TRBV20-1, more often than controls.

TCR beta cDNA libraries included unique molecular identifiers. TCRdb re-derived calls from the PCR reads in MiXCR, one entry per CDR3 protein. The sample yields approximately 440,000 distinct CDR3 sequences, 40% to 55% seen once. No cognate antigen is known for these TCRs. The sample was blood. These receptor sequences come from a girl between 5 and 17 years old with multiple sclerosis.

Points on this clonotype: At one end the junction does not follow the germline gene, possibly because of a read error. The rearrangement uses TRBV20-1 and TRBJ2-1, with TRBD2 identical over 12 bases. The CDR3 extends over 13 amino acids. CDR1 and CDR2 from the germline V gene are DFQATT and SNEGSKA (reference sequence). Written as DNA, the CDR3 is TGCAGCGCTACTAGCGGGAGGTATAATGAGCAGTTCTTC. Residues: CSATSGRYNEQFF.

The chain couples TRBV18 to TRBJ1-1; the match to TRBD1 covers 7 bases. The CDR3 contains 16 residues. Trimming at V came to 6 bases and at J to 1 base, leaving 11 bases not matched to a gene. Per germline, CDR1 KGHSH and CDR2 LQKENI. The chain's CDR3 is CASSQRQGVGNTEAFF. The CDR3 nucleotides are TGTGCCAGCTCCCAAAGACAGGGCGTTGGGAACACTGAAGCTTTCTTT.

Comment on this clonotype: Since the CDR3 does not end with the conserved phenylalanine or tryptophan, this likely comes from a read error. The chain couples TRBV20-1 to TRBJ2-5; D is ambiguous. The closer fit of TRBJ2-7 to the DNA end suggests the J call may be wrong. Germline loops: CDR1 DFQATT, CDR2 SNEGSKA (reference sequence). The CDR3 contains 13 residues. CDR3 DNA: TGCAGTGCTAGAGATGGTAGTGGCTACGAGCAGTACTTA. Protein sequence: CSARDGSGYEQYL.

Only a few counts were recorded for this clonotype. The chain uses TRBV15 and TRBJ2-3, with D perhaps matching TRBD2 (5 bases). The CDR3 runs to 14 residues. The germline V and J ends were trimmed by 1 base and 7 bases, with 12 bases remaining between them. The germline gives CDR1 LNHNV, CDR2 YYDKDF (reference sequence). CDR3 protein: CATSRGTEGYTQYF. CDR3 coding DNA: TGTGCCACCAGCAGAGGAACAGAGGGTTATACGCAGTATTTT.

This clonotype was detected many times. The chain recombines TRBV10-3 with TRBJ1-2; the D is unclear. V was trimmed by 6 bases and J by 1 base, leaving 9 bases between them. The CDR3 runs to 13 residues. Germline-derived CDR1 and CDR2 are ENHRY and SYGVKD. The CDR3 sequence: CAIRPQLNYGYTF. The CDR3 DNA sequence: TGTGCCATCAGACCACAGCTTAACTATGGCTACACCTTC.

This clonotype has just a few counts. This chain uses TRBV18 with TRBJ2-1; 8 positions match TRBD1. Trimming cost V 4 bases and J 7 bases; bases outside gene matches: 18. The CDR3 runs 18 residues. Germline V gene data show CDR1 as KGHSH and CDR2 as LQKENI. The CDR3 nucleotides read TGTGCCAGCTCACGATTCAACCAAGACAGGGGTATTGGGAATGAGCAGTTCTTC. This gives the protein CASSRFNQDRGIGNEQFF.

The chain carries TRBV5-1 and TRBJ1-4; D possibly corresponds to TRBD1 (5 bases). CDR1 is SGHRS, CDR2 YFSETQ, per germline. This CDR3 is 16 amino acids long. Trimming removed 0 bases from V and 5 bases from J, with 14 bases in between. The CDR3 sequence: CASSLANWDRNEKLFF. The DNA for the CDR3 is TGCGCCAGCAGCTTGGCCAATTGGGACCGAAATGAAAAACTGTTTTTT.

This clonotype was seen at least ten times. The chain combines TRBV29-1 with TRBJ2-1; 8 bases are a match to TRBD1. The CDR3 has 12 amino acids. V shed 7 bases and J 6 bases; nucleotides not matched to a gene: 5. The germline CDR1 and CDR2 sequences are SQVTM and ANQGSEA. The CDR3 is CSAVGQVNEQFF. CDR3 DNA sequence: TGCAGCGCTGTGGGACAGGTCAATGAGCAGTTCTTC.

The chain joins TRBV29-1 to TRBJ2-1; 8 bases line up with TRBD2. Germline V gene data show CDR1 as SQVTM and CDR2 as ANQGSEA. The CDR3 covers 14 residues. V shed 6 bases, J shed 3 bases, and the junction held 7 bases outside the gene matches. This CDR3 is CSVGAGGGYNEQFF. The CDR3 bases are TGCAGCGTGGGGGCGGGGGGCGGCTACAATGAGCAGTTCTTC.

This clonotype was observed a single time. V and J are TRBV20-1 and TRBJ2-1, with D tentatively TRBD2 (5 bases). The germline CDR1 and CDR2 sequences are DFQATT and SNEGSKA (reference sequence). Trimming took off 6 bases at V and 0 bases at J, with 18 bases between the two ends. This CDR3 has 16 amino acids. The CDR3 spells CSAPNQRTPSYNEQFF. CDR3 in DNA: TGCAGTGCCCCAAATCAGAGGACTCCCTCCTACAATGAGCAGTTCTTC.

For the CDR3, the DNA is TGCAGTGCTAGAAGGGCCCCGGGACCCAGCTCCTACAATGAGCAGTTCTTC. Protein sequence: CSARRAPGPSSYNEQFF. This rearrangement joins TRBV20-1 to TRBJ2-1; D is tentatively TRBD1 or TRBD2 (5 bases each). V was clipped by 2 bases and J by 0 bases, with 17 bases between them. The CDR3 extends over 17 amino acids. CDR1 is DFQATT and CDR2 is SNEGSKA in the germline V gene (reference sequence).

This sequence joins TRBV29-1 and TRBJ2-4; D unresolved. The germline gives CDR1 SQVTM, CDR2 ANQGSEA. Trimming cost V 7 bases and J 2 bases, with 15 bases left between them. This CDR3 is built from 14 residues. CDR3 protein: CSAVTPITKNIQYF. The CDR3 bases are TGCAGCGCTGTGACCCCTATCACCAAAAACATTCAGTACTTC. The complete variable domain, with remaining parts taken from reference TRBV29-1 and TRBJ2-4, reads SAVISQKPSRDICQRGTSLTIQCQVDSQVTMMFWYRQQPGQSLTLIATANQGSEATYESGFVIDKFPISRPNLTFSTLTVSNMSPEDSSIYLCSAVTPITKNIQYFGAGTRLSVL.

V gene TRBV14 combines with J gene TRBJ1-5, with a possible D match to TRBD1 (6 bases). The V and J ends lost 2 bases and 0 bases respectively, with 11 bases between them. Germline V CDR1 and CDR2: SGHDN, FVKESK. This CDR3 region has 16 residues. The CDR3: CASSQRQAPSNQPQHF. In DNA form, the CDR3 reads TGTGCCAGCAGCCAAAGACAGGCCCCTAGCAATCAGCCCCAGCATTTT.

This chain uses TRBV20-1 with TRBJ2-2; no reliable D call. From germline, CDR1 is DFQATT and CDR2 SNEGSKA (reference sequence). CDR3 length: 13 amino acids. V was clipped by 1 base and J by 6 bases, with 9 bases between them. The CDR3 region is CSARVGPPGELFF. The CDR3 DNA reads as TGCAGTGCTAGAGTAGGCCCTCCCGGGGAGCTGTTTTTT.

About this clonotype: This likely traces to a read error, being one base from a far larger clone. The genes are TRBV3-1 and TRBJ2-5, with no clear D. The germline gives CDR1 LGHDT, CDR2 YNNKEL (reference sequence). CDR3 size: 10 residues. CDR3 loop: CASCQETQYF. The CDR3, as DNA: TGTGCCAGCTGCCAAGAGACCCAGTACTTC.

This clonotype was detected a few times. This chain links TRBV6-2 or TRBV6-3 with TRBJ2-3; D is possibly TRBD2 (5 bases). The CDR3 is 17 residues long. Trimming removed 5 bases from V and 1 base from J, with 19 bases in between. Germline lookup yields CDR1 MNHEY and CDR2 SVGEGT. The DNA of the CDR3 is TGTGCCAGCAGTAAAGTAGGCGTCGGGGATCGCACAGATACGCAGTATTTT. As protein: CASSKVGVGDRTDTQYF.

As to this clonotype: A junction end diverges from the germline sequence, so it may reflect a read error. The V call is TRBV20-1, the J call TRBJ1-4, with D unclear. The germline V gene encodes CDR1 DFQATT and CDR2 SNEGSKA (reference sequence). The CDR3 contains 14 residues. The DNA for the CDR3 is TGCAGTGCTGGAGATAACCCGGGGAATGAAAAACTGTTTTTT. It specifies CSAGDNPGNEKLFF.